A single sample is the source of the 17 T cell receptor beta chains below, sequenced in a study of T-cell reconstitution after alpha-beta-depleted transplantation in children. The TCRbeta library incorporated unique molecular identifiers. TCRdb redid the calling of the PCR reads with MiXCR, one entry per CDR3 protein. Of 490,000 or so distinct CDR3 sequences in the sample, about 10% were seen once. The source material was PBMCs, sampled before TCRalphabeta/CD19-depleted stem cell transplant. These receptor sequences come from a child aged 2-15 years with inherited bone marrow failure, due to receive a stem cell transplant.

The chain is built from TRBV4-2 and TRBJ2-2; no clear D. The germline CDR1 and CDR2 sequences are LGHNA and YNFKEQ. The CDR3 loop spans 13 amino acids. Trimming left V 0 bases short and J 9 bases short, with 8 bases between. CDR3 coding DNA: TGTGCCAGCAGCCAAGATTGGTCTAGGGAGCTGTTTTTT. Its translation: CASSQDWSRELFF.

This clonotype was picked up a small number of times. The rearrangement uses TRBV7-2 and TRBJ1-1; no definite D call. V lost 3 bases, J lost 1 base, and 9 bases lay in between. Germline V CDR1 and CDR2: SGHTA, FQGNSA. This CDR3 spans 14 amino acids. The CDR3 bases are TGTGCCAGCAGCTTCGACTCGACGAACACTGAAGCTTTCTTT. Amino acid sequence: CASSFDSTNTEAFF.

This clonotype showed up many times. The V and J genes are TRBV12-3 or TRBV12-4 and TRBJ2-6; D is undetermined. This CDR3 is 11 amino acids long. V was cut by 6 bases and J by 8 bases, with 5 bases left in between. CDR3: CASRRPNVLTF. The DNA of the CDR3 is TGTGCCAGCAGAAGACCCAACGTCCTGACTTTC.

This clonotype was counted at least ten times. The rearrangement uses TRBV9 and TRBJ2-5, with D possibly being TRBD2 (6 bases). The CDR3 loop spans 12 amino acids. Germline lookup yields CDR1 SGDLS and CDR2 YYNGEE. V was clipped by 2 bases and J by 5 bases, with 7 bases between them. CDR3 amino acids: CASSVGGETQYF. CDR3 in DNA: TGTGCCAGCAGCGTTGGGGGGGAGACCCAGTACTTC.

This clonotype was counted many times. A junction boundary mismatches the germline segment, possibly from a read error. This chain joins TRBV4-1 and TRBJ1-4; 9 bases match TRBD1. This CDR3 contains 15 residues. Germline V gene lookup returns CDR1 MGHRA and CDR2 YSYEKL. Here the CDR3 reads CAISQEGTGNEKLFF. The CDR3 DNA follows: TGCGCCATCAGCCAAGAAGGGACAGGGAATGAAAAACTGTTTTTT.

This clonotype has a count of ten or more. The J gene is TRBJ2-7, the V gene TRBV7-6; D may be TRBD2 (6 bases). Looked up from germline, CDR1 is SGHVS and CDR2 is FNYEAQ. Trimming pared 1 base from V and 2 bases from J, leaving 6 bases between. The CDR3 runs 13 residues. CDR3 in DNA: TGTGCCAGCAGCTTAGGCGGGACCTACGAGCAGTACTTC. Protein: CASSLGGTYEQYF.

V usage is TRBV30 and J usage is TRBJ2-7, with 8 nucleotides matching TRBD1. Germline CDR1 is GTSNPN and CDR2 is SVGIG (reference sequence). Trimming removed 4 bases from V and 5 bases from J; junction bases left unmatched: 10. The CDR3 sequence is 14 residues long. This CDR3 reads CAWMGTGMPHEQYF. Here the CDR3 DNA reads TGTGCCTGGATGGGGACAGGAATGCCCCACGAGCAGTACTTC. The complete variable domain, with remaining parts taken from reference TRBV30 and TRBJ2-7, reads SQTIHQWPATLVQPVGSPLSLECTVEGTSNPNLYWYRQAAGRGLQLLFYSVGIGQISSEVPQNLSASRPQDRQFILSSKKLLLSDSGFYLCAWMGTGMPHEQYFGPGTRLTVT.

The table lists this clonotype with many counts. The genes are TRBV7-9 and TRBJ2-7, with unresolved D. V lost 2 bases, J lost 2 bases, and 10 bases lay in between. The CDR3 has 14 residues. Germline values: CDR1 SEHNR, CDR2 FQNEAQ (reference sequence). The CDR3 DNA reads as TGTGCCAGCAGCTTACTCCCTCCGCCCTACGAGCAGTACTTC. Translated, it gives CASSLLPPPYEQYF.

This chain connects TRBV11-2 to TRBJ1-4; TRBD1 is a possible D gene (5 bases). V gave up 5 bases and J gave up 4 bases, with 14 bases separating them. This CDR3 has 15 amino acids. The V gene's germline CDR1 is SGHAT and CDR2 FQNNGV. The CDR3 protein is CASSPEVGVNEKLFF. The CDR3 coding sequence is TGTGCCAGCAGCCCAGAGGTGGGGGTTAATGAAAAACTGTTTTTT. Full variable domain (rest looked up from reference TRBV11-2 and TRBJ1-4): EAGVAQSPRYKIIEKRQSVAFWCNPISGHATLYWYQQILGQGPKLLIQFQNNGVVDDSQLPKDRFSAERLKGVDSTLKIQPAKLEDSAVYLCASSPEVGVNEKLFFGSGTQLSVL.

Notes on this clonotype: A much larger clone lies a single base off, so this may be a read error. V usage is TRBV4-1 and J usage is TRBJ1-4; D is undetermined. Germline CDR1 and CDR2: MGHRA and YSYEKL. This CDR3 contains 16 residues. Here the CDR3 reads CASSPTTPAGEENLFF. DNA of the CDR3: TGCGCCAGCAGCCCTACGACCCCGGCCGGTGAGGAAAACCTGTTTTTT.

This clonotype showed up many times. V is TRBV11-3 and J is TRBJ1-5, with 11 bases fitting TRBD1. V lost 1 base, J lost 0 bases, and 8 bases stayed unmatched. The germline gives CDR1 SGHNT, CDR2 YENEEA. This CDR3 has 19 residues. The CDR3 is CASSLGRDRGRDSNQPQHF. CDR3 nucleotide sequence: TGTGCCAGCAGCTTAGGAAGGGACAGGGGGAGGGATAGCAATCAGCCCCAGCATTTT.

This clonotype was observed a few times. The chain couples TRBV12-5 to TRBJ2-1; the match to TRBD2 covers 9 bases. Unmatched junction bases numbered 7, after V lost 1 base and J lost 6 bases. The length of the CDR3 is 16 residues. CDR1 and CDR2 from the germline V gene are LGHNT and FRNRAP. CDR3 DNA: TGTGCTAGTGGTTTGGCCTATAGCGGGAGCGGCAATGAGCAGTTCTTC. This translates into CASGLAYSGSGNEQFF. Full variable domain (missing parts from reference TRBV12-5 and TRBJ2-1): DARVTQTPRHKVTEMGQEVTMRCQPILGHNTVFWYRQTMMQGLELLAYFRNRAPLDDSGMPKDRFSAEMPDATLATLKIQPSEPRDSAVYFCASGLAYSGSGNEQFFGPGTRLTVL.

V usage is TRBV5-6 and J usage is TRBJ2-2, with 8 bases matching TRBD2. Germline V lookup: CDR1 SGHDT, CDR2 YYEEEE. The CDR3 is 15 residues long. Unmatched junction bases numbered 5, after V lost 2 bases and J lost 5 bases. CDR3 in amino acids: CASSFAAGGTGELFF. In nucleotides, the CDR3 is TGTGCCAGCAGCTTTGCTGCGGGAGGTACCGGGGAGCTGTTTTTT.

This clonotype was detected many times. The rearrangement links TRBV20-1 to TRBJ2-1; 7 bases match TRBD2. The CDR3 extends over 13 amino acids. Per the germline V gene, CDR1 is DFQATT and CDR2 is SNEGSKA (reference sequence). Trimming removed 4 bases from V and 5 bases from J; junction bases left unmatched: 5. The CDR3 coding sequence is TGCAGTGCTACCGGGACTACCGACAATGAGCAGTTCTTC. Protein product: CSATGTTDNEQFF.

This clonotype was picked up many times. DNA for the CDR3: TGCAGTGCTAGCGGGCCGGGACTAGCGGGTCCAGATACGCAGTATTTT. Translation: CSASGPGLAGPDTQYF. J is TRBJ2-3 and V is TRBV20-1, with 12 bases that match TRBD2. The trim removed 3 bases at V and 4 bases at J, leaving 8 bases unmatched. The CDR3 runs to 16 residues. Germline CDR1 is DFQATT and CDR2 is SNEGSKA (reference sequence).

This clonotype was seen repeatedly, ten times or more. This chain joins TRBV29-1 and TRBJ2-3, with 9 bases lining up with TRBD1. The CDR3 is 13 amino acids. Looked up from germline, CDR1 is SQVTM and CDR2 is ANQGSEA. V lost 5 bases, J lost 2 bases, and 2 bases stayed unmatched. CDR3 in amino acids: CSVWTGATDTQYF. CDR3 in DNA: TGCAGCGTTTGGACAGGGGCCACAGATACGCAGTATTTT.

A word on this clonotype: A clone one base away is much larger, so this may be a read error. Here the CDR3 reads CARSEQGETDTQYF. The CDR3 region has the DNA TGTGCCAGGAGTGAACAGGGTGAGACAGATACGCAGTATTTT. The chain links TRBV6-4 to TRBJ2-3; D may be TRBD1 (6 bases). CDR3 size: 14 residues. Germline V CDR1 and CDR2: MRHNA, SNTAGT.